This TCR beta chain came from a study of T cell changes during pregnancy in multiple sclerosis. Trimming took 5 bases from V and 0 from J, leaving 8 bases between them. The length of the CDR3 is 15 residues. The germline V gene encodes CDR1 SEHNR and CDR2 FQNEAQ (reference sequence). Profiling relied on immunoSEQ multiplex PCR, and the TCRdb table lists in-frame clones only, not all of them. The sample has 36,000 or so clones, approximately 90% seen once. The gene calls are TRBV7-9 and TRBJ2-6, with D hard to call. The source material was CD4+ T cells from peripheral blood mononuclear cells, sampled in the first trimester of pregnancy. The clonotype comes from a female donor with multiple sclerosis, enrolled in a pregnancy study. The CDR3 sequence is CASSITASGANVLTF. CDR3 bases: TGTGCCAGCAGCATCACAGCCTCTGGGGCCAACGTCCTGACTTTC. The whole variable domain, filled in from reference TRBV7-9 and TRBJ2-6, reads DTGVSQNPRHKITKRGQNVTFRCDPISEHNRLYWYRQTLGQGPEFLTYFQNEAQLEKSRLLSDRFSAERPKGSFSTLEIQRTEQGDSAMYLCASSITASGANVLTFGAGSRLTVL.